This T cell receptor beta chain was obtained from a study of graft-versus-host responses after intestinal transplantation. Study-wide points: Peak circulating GvH clone levels were associated with early post-transplant HvG declines.

On this clone: The antigen remains unidentified.

Profiling relied on immunoSEQ multiplex PCR, and the TCRdb table lists in-frame clones only, not all of them. In the table there are around 49,000 clones, roughly 90% of which are singletons. Germline CDR1 and CDR2: LGHNA and YNFKEQ. The CDR3 is 16 residues long. Trimming removed 0 bases from V and 3 bases from J; junction bases left unmatched: 7. The sequencing here drew on unstimulated CD4+ T cells sorted from spleen or lymph node cells, taken before transplant. The origin of this receptor is a human donor who was the organ donor for an intestinal transplant. The rearrangement uses TRBV4-2 and TRBJ2-7; 8 nucleotides line up with TRBD2. The CDR3 loop reads CASSQDPRLAYYEQYF. The CDR3 DNA is TGTGCCAGCAGCCAAGATCCGCGACTAGCGTACTACGAGCAGTACTTC.